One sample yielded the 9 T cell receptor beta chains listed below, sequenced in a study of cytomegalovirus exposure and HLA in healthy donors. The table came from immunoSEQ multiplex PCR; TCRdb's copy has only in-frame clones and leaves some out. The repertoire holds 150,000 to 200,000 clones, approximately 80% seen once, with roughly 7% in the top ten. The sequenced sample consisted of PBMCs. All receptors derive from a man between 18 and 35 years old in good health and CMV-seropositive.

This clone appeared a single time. The chain's CDR3 is CSVETVVAFF. CDR3 in DNA: TGCAGCGTCGAGACAGTTGTAGCTTTCTTT. This sequence joins TRBV29-1 and TRBJ1-1; possible D gene TRBD1, 5 bases. This CDR3 has 10 residues. V lost 6 bases and J 10 bases, leaving 12 bases between the germline ends. CDR1 is SQVTM, CDR2 ANQGSEA, per germline.

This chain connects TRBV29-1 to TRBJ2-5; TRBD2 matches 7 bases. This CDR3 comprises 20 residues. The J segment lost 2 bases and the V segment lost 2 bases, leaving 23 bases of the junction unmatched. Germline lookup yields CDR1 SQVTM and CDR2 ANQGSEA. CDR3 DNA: TGCAGCGTTGAACGCTTGATGGGTGGGCGAACGGAGCGGGATCAAGAGACCCAGTACTTC. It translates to CSVERLMGGRTERDQETQYF.

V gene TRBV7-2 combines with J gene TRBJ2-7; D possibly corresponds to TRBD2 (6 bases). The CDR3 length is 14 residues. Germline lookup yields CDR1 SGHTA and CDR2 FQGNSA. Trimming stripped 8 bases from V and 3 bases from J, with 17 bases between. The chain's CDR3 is CASVPTAGLYEQYF. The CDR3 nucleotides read TGTGCCAGCGTCCCCACGGCGGGGCTCTACGAGCAGTACTTC.

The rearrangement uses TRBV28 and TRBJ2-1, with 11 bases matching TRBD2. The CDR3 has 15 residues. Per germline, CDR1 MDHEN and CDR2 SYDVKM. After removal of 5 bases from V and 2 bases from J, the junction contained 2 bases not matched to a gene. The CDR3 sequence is CASSKGLAAYNEQFF. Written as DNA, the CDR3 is TGTGCCAGCAGTAAGGGACTAGCGGCCTACAATGAGCAGTTCTTC. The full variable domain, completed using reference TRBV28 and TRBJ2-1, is DVKVTQSSRYLVKRTGEKVFLECVQDMDHENMFWYRQDPGLGLRLIYFSYDVKMKEKGDIPEGYSVSREKKERFSLILESASTNQTSMYLCASSKGLAAYNEQFFGPGTRLTVL.

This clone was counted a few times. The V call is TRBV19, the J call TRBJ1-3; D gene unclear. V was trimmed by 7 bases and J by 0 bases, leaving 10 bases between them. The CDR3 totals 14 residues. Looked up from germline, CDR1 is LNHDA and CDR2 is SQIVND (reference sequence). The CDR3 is CASTPLSSGNTIYF. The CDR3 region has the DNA TGTGCCAGTACCCCGTTGAGCTCTGGAAACACCATATATTTT.

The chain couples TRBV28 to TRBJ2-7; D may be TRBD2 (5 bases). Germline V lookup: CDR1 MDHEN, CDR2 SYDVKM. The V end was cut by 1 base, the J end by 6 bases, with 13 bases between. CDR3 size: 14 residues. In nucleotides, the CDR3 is TGTGCCAGCAGTTTATCGGTAGAGGGTGGCGAGCAGTACTTC. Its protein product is CASSLSVEGGEQYF.

The CDR3 loop is CASSDRTSPTGELFF. The CDR3 DNA sequence: TGTGCCAGCAGCGACAGGACTAGCCCCACCGGGGAGCTGTTTTTT. V and J are TRBV9 and TRBJ2-2, with 8 nucleotides matching TRBD2. Germline loops: CDR1 SGDLS, CDR2 YYNGEE. The CDR3 totals 15 residues. With V trimmed by 3 bases and J by 4 bases, 5 bases remained unmatched.

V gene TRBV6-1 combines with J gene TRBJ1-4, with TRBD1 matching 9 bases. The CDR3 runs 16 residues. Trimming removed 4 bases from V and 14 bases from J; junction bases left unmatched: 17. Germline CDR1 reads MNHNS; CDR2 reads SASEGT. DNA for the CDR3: TGTGCCAGCAGTGTCCGGACAGGGGATGGGGCGGTGGGTCTGTTTTTT. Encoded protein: CASSVRTGDGAVGLFF.

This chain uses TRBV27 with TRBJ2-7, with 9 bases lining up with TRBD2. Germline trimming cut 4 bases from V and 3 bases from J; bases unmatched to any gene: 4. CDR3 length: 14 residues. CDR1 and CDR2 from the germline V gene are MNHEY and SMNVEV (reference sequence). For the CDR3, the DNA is TGTGCCAGCAGTTCCGGGACTAGCATCTACGAGCAGTACTTC. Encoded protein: CASSSGTSIYEQYF.